A single sample is the source of the 27 T cell receptor beta chains below, sequenced in a study of shared clonotypes between healthy human individuals. Sequencing used immunoSEQ multiplex PCR; TCRdb keeps in-frame clones, though not all of them. This table has 450,000 to 650,000 clones, roughly 72% appearing once. Specimen: PBMCs. The source is a woman in her 40s in good health. Some clones in this sample may be carry-over from other donors' samples.

This clone was counted only a few times. The chain is built from TRBV11-2 and TRBJ1-4, with a possible D match to TRBD1 (5 bases). CDR3 length equals 19 residues. Germline-derived CDR1 and CDR2 are SGHAT and FQNNGV. V was shortened by 1 base and J by 4 bases, with 22 bases between the two germline ends. This chain's CDR3 is CASSLGRDGYSGYNEKLFF. CDR3 DNA: TGTGCCAGCAGCTTAGGCAGGGACGGGTATTCGGGCTATAATGAAAAACTGTTTTTT.

CDR3 loop: CASSSGAGATNEKLFF. The CDR3 DNA follows: TGCGCCAGCAGCTCGGGGGCGGGGGCGACTAATGAAAAACTGTTTTTT. The V call is TRBV5-1, the J call TRBJ1-4; perhaps TRBD1 as D (6 bases). V gave up 3 bases and J gave up 2 bases, with 14 bases separating them. The CDR3 sequence is 16 residues long. CDR1 is SGHRS and CDR2 is YFSETQ in the germline V gene.

This clone has just one count. This rearrangement joins TRBV29-1 to TRBJ2-4, with D perhaps matching TRBD1 or TRBD2 (5 bases each). The CDR3 runs to 18 residues. V was shortened by 5 bases and J by 0 bases, with 23 bases between the two germline ends. Germline V gene sequence: CDR1 SQVTM, CDR2 ANQGSEA. The CDR3 reads CSVSSTATSPIAKNIQYF. In DNA form, the CDR3 reads TGCAGCGTTTCCTCGACAGCAACTAGTCCCATAGCCAAAAACATTCAGTACTTC.

V usage is TRBV7-2 and J usage is TRBJ2-1; 8 nucleotides match TRBD1. Looked up from germline, CDR1 is SGHTA and CDR2 is FQGNSA. Trimming removed 4 bases from V and 15 bases from J; junction bases left unmatched: 20. The CDR3 length is 16 residues. CDR3 DNA: TGTGCCAGCAGCTCGATGACCGGGACAGGTATCTTAGCTGGGTTCTTC. Translating it yields CASSSMTGTGILAGFF.

The V call is TRBV28, the J call TRBJ1-5; D remains ambiguous. In germline, CDR1 is MDHEN, CDR2 SYDVKM. The length of the CDR3 is 15 residues. V shed 5 bases and J shed 0 bases, with 11 bases lying between them. DNA for the CDR3: TGTGCCAGCAGTCCGACAACGAATAGCAATCAGCCCCAGCATTTT. This codes for CASSPTTNSNQPQHF. The full variable domain, rest sourced from reference TRBV28 and TRBJ1-5, is DVKVTQSSRYLVKRTGEKVFLECVQDMDHENMFWYRQDPGLGLRLIYFSYDVKMKEKGDIPEGYSVSREKKERFSLILESASTNQTSMYLCASSPTTNSNQPQHFGDGTRLSIL.

V and J are TRBV6-5 and TRBJ1-1, with D uncertain. V was cut by 6 bases and J by 0 bases, with 14 bases left in between. The germline V gene encodes CDR1 MNHEY and CDR2 SVGAGI. CDR3 length: 15 amino acids. CDR3 sequence (DNA): TGTGCCAGCAGCCCCCTTGGCGATATGAACACTGAAGCTTTCTTT. Translating it yields CASSPLGDMNTEAFF.

Notes on this clone: A read error likely explains this, since a far larger clone differs by one base. V is TRBV30 and J is TRBJ2-7, with a tentative D call TRBD2 (5 bases). The germline V gene has CDR1 GTSNPN and CDR2 SVGIG (reference sequence). The CDR3 contains 11 residues. The chain's CDR3 is CAWSEGYKQYF. As DNA, the CDR3 is TGTGCCTGGAGCGAGGGCTACAAGCAGTACTTC.

The J gene is TRBJ1-1, the V gene TRBV19; D is ambiguous. The CDR3 has 13 residues. Trimming left V 5 bases short and J 1 base short, with 8 bases between. The germline gives CDR1 LNHDA, CDR2 SQIVND (reference sequence). CDR3 region: CASSYSWNTEAFF. The CDR3 nucleotides are TGTGCCAGTAGTTACAGTTGGAACACTGAAGCTTTCTTT. The variable domain in full, completed from reference TRBV19 and TRBJ1-1, reads DGGITQSPKYLFRKEGQNVTLSCEQNLNHDAMYWYRQDPGQGLRLIYYSQIVNDFQKGDIAEGYSVSREKKESFPLTVTSAQKNPTAFYLCASSYSWNTEAFFGQGTRLTVV.

V is TRBV7-2 and J is TRBJ1-4; D is ambiguous. The V gene's germline CDR1 is SGHTA and CDR2 FQGNSA. The ends were cut back, 1 base at V and 7 bases at J, with 13 bases in the middle. The CDR3 contains 15 residues. CDR3 in amino acids: CASSLVSGSSEKLFF. The CDR3 DNA sequence: TGTGCCAGCAGCTTAGTCTCGGGGTCCAGTGAAAAACTGTTTTTT. The whole variable domain, filled in from reference TRBV7-2 and TRBJ1-4, reads GAGVSQSPSNKVTEKGKDVELRCDPISGHTALYWYRQSLGQGLEFLIYFQGNSAPDKSGLPSDRFSAERTGGSVSTLTIQRTQQEDSAVYLCASSLVSGSSEKLFFGSGTQLSVL.

This chain uses TRBV7-9 with TRBJ2-2; 9 bases fit TRBD1. The CDR3 covers 15 residues. The V gene's germline CDR1 is SEHNR and CDR2 FQNEAQ (reference sequence). The V segment lost 6 bases and the J segment 7 bases; nucleotides outside the gene matches: 9. CDR3 sequence: CASRGYRGRSGELFF. The DNA for the CDR3 is TGTGCCAGCAGAGGATACAGGGGGCGGAGCGGGGAGCTGTTTTTT.

This clone has more than one count but fewer than ten. A read error is the likely source, as a far larger clone sits one nucleotide away. The chain employs TRBV5-4 and TRBJ2-7; no clear D gene. Per germline, CDR1 SGHNT and CDR2 YYREEE (reference sequence). V was cut by 0 bases and J by 2 bases, with 18 bases left in between. The CDR3 length is 17 residues. The CDR3 bases are TGTGCCAGCAGCTTGGGTGGCGTCGTGGGGAACCCCTACGAGCAGTACTTC. It yields the protein CASSLGGVVGNPYEQYF.

The chain recombines TRBV7-2 with TRBJ1-6; 8 bases are a match to TRBD1. Looked up from germline, CDR1 is SGHTA and CDR2 is FQGNSA. The trim removed 5 bases at V and 17 bases at J, leaving 14 bases unmatched. The CDR3 sequence is 14 residues long. CDR3 sequence reads: CASSPGQGRSTFHF. The CDR3 nucleotides are TGTGCCAGCAGCCCCGGACAGGGTCGCTCCACGTTCCACTTT.

This chain uses TRBV6-4 with TRBJ2-1; D possibly corresponds to TRBD1 (5 bases). V was pared by 2 bases and J by 15 bases, with 20 bases between. The V gene's germline CDR1 is MRHNA and CDR2 SNTAGT. The CDR3 is made up of 14 amino acids. The CDR3, as DNA: TGTGCCAGCAGTGACGGACAAGATCGGCAGTTCCCGTTCTTC. Its protein product is CASSDGQDRQFPFF.

This sequence joins TRBV19 and TRBJ2-3; TRBD1 matches 9 bases. CDR1 is LNHDA and CDR2 is SQIVND in the germline V gene (reference sequence). The junction had 5 bases not matched to a gene; V was cut back by 5 bases and J by 5 bases. CDR3 length: 14 residues. CDR3 nucleotide sequence: TGTGCCAGTAGTTGGGACAGGGCCCTAGATACGCAGTATTTT. Translating it yields CASSWDRALDTQYF. The full variable domain, rest sourced from reference TRBV19 and TRBJ2-3, is DGGITQSPKYLFRKEGQNVTLSCEQNLNHDAMYWYRQDPGQGLRLIYYSQIVNDFQKGDIAEGYSVSREKKESFPLTVTSAQKNPTAFYLCASSWDRALDTQYFGPGTRLTVL.

CDR3 region: CASSEAGQGEYGYTF. The CDR3 DNA is TGTGCCAGCAGTGAAGCCGGACAGGGGGAGTATGGCTACACCTTC. This chain links TRBV6-1 with TRBJ1-2; TRBD1 matches 10 bases. The CDR3 totals 15 residues. Trimming took 0 bases from V and 5 from J; bases not matched to a gene: 3. CDR1 is MNHNS and CDR2 is SASEGT in the germline V gene.

The chain is built from TRBV11-2 and TRBJ2-1; 9 bases line up with TRBD1. V dropped 6 bases and J dropped 9; count of bases not matched to a gene: 12. The CDR3 is 15 amino acids. Germline V CDR1 and CDR2: SGHAT, FQNNGV. CDR3 in amino acids: CASSPQGALSVEQFF. CDR3 DNA: TGTGCCAGCAGTCCACAGGGGGCGTTAAGTGTTGAGCAGTTCTTC.

This clone appeared a few times. The chain has TRBV10-2 and TRBJ2-7; TRBD2 matches at 12 bases. Per germline, CDR1 WSHSY and CDR2 SAAADI. The CDR3 contains 16 residues. Trimming took 2 bases from V and 2 from J; bases not matched to a gene: 4. The CDR3, as DNA: TGCGCCAGCAGTGAGGGACTAGCGGGACGAACCTACGAGCAGTACTTC. Protein product: CASSEGLAGRTYEQYF.

The chain is built from TRBV5-1 and TRBJ2-2, with 13 bases that match TRBD2. The CDR3 runs to 17 residues. Germline V gene lookup returns CDR1 SGHRS and CDR2 YFSETQ. With V trimmed by 4 bases and J by 7 bases, 10 bases remained unmatched. CDR3 loop: CASSAPGGLAGDGELFF. CDR3 DNA: TGCGCCAGCAGCGCCCCCGGCGGACTAGCGGGGGACGGGGAGCTGTTTTTT.

This sequence joins TRBV11-3 and TRBJ2-1, with TRBD2 matching over 8 bases. The CDR3 is made up of 14 amino acids. V lost 4 bases to trimming and J lost 6 bases; unmatched junction nucleotides: 5. Germline lookup yields CDR1 SGHNT and CDR2 YENEEA. DNA of the CDR3: TGTGCCAGCAGCTCGACTAGCGCCACCAATGAGCAGTTCTTC. Translation: CASSSTSATNEQFF. The complete variable domain, with remaining parts taken from reference TRBV11-3 and TRBJ2-1, reads EAGVVQSPRYKIIEKKQPVAFWCNPISGHNTLYWYLQNLGQGPELLIRYENEEAVDDSQLPKDRFSAERLKGVDSTLKIQPAELGDSAVYLCASSSTSATNEQFFGPGTRLTVL.

The chain links TRBV27 to TRBJ2-7; D is ambiguous. Germline CDR1 and CDR2: MNHEY and SMNVEV (reference sequence). This CDR3 contains 14 residues. With 3 bases removed from V and 2 bases from J, the gap between germline ends came to 11 bases. CDR3 nucleotides: TGTGCCAGCAGTTTCTCGATAGGACCCTACGAGCAGTACTTC. This encodes CASSFSIGPYEQYF.

The chain couples TRBV2 to TRBJ2-7; 8 bases map to TRBD2. Trimming at V came to 1 base and at J to 3 bases, leaving 5 bases not matched to a gene. The germline gives CDR1 SNHLY, CDR2 FYNNEI. The CDR3 has 15 residues. CDR3: CASSEGPAGGYEQYF. CDR3 in DNA: TGTGCCAGCAGTGAAGGGCCCGCGGGGGGCTACGAGCAGTACTTC. The full variable domain, rest sourced from reference TRBV2 and TRBJ2-7, is EPEVTQTPSHQVTQMGQEVILRCVPISNHLYFYWYRQILGQKVEFLVSFYNNEISEKSEIFDDQFSVERPDGSNFTLKIRSTKLEDSAMYFCASSEGPAGGYEQYFGPGTRLTVT.

This chain links TRBV30 with TRBJ2-7, with D perhaps TRBD1 (5 bases). V lost 5 bases and J lost 5, with 19 bases in between. Germline CDR1 is GTSNPN and CDR2 is SVGIG (reference sequence). The CDR3 covers 14 residues. This CDR3 reads CAWADSALKNEQYF. DNA of the CDR3: TGTGCCTGGGCTGACAGCGCCCTGAAAAACGAGCAGTACTTC. The full variable domain, in which reference TRBV30 and TRBJ2-7 provide the parts outside the CDR3, is SQTIHQWPATLVQPVGSPLSLECTVEGTSNPNLYWYRQAAGRGLQLLFYSVGIGQISSEVPQNLSASRPQDRQFILSSKKLLLSDSGFYLCAWADSALKNEQYFGPGTRLTVT.

The rearrangement links TRBV7-9 to TRBJ1-1; D remains unclear. CDR3 length equals 13 residues. Germline lookup yields CDR1 SEHNR and CDR2 FQNEAQ (reference sequence). V lost 4 bases, J lost 4 bases, and 10 bases lay in between. The CDR3 DNA is TGTGCCAGCAGCTCGGAGTTAGGCACTGAAGCTTTCTTT. It yields the protein CASSSELGTEAFF.

The V gene is TRBV5-4, the J gene TRBJ2-5, with D possibly TRBD2 on 6 matching bases. Trimming stripped 0 bases from V and 1 base from J, with 13 bases between. This CDR3 region has 16 residues. The germline V gene encodes CDR1 SGHNT and CDR2 YYREEE (reference sequence). The CDR3 DNA reads as TGTGCCAGCAGCTTGGGCTCTAGCGCAATCCAAGAGACCCAGTACTTC. It codes for CASSLGSSAIQETQYF.

This sequence joins TRBV18 and TRBJ2-1; D is unclear. CDR3 length equals 16 residues. Germline-derived CDR1 and CDR2 are KGHSH and LQKENI. The ends were cut back, 2 bases at V and 5 bases at J, with 16 bases in the middle. CDR3 sequence (DNA): TGTGCCAGCTCACCAGCGTGGGCAGCATATAACAATGAGCAGTTCTTC. Translating it yields CASSPAWAAYNNEQFF.

In the case of this clone: This sequence may be a read error, since a much larger clone differs from it by one base. This CDR3 reads CASSDHEQYF. The CDR3 DNA follows: TGTGCCAGCAGCGACCACGAGCAGTACTTC. V is TRBV28 and J is TRBJ2-7; D is unresolved. Deletions cut 6 bases from V and 5 bases from J, with 5 bases between. Germline loops: CDR1 MDHEN, CDR2 SYDVKM. This CDR3 spans 10 amino acids.

This clone was detected only a few times. The V and J genes are TRBV29-1 and TRBJ2-6; 10 bases are a match to TRBD2. Germline V gene sequence: CDR1 SQVTM, CDR2 ANQGSEA. The CDR3 is 15 amino acids. Losses at the gene ends were 6 bases for V and 1 base for J; bases not matched to a gene: 3. CDR3 amino acids: CSVKRGGSGANVLTF. In nucleotides, the CDR3 is TGCAGCGTCAAGCGGGGGGGATCTGGGGCCAACGTCCTGACTTTC.